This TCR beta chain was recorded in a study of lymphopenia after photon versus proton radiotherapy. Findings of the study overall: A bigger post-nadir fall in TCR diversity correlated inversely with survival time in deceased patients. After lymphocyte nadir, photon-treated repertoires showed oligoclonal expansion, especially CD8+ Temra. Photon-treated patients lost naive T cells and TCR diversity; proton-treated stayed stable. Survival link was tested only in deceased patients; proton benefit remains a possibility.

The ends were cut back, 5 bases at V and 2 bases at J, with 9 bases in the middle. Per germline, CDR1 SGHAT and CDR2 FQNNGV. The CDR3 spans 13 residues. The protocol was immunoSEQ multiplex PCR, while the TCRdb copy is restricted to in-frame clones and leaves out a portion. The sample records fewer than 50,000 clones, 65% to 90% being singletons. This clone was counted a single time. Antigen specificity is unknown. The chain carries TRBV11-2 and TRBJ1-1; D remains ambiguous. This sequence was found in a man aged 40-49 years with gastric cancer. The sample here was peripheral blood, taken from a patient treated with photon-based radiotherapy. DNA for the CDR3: TGTGCCAGCAGCGTTACACAAAACACTGAAGCTTTCTTT. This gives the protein CASSVTQNTEAFF.